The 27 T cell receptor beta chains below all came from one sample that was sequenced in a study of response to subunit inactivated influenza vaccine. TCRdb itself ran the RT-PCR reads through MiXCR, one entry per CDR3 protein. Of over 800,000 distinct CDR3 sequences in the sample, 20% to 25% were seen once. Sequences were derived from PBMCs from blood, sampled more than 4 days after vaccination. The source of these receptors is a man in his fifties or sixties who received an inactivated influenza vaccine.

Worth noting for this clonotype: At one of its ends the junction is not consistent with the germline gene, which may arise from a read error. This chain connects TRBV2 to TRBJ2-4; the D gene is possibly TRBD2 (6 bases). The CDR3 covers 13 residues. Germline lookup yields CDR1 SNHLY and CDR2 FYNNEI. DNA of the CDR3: TGTGCCAGCAGTGAAGGATTCCGGGACTTGGGGTTCTTC. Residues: CASSEGFRDLGFF.

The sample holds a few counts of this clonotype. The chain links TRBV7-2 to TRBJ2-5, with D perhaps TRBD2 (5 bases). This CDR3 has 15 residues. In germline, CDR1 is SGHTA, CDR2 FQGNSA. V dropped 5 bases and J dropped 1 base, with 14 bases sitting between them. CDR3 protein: CASSPLQRFQETQYF. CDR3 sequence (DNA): TGTGCCAGCAGCCCCCTCCAGCGGTTCCAAGAGACCCAGTACTTC.

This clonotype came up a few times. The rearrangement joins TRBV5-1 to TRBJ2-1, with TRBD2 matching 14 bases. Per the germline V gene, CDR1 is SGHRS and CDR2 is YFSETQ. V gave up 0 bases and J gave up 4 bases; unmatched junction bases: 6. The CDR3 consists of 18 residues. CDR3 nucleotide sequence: TGCGCCAGCAGCTTGGTGGACCGACTAGCGGGGGGGTACAATGAGCAGTTCTTC. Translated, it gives CASSLVDRLAGGYNEQFF.

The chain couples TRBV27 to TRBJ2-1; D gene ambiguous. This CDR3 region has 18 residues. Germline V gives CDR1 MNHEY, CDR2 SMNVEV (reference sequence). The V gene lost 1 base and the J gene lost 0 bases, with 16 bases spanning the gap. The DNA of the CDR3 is TGTGCCAGCAGTTTATGGGCCCCGACACAGAGCTCCTACAATGAGCAGTTCTTC. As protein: CASSLWAPTQSSYNEQFF.

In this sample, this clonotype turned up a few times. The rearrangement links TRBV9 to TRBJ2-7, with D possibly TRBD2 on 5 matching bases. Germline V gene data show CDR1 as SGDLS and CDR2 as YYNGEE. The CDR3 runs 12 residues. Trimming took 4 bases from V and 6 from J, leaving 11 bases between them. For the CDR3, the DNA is TGTGCCAGCAGCCGAGAGGGCCTCGAGCAGTACTTC. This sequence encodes CASSREGLEQYF.

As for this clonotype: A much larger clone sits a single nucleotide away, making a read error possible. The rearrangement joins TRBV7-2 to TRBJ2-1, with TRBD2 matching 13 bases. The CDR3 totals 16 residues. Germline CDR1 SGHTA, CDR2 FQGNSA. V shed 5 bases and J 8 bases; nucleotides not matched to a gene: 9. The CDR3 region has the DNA TGTGCCAGCAGCGGAACTAGCGGGGGGGCAAATCATGAGCAGTTCTTC. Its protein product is CASSGTSGGANHEQFF.

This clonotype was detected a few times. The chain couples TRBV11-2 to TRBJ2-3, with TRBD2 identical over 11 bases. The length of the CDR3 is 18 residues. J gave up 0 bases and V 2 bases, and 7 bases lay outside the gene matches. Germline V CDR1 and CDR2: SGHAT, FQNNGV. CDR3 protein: CASSLFSSGGVSTDTQYF. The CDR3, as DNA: TGTGCCAGCAGCTTATTTAGTAGCGGGGGGGTTAGCACAGATACGCAGTATTTT.

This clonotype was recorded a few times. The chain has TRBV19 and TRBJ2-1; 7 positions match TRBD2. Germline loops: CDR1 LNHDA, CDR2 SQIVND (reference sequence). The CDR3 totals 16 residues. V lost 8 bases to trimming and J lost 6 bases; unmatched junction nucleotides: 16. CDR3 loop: CASRSPRERDANEQFF. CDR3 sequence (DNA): TGTGCCAGTCGGTCCCCCCGGGAGCGGGACGCCAATGAGCAGTTCTTC.

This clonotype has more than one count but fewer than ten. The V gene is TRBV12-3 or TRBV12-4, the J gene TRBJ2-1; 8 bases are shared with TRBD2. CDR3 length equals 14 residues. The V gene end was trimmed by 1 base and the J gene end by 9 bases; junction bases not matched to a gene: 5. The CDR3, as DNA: TGTGCCAGCAGTTTAGGAGGGACTAGGGGTGAGCAGTTCTTC. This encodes CASSLGGTRGEQFF.

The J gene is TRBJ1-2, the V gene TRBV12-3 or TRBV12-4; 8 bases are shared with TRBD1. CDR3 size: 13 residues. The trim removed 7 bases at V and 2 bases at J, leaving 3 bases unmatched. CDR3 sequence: CASNSGGNYGYTF. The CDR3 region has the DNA TGTGCCAGCAATTCAGGGGGCAACTATGGCTACACCTTC.

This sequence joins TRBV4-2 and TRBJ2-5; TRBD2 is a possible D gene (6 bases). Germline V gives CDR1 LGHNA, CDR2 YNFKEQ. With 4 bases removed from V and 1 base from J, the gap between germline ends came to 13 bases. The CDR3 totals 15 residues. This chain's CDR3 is CASSPAGRSQETQYF. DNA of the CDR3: TGTGCCAGCAGCCCAGCGGGCAGGTCCCAAGAGACCCAGTACTTC.

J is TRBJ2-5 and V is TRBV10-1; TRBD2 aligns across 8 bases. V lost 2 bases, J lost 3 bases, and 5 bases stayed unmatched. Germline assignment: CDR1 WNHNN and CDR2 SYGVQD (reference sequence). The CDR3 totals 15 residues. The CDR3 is CASSEAGGSKETQYF. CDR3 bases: TGCGCCAGCAGTGAGGCGGGGGGCTCGAAAGAGACCCAGTACTTC.

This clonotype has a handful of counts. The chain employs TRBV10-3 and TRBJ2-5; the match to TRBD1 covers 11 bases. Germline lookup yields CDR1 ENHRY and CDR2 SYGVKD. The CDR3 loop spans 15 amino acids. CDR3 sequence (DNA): TGTGCGACTGGGACCGGGACAGGGGGTTTAGAGACCCAGTACTTC. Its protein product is CATGTGTGGLETQYF.

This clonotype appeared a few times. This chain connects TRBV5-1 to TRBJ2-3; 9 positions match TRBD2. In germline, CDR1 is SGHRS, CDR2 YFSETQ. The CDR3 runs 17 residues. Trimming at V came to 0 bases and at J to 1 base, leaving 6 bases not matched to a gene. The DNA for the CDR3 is TGCGCCAGCAGCTTGGCGTCGGCTAGCGGGGGCACAGATACGCAGTATTTT. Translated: CASSLASASGGTDTQYF.

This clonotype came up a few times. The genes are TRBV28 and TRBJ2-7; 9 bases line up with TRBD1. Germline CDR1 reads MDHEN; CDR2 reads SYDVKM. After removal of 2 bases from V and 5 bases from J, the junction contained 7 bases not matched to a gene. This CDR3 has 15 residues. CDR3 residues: CASSLLRDRVNEQYF. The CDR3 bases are TGTGCCAGCAGTTTACTCCGGGACAGGGTCAACGAGCAGTACTTC.

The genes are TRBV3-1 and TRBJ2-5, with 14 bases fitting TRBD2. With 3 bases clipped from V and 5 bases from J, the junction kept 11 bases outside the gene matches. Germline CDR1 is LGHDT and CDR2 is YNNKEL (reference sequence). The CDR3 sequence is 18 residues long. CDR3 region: CASSHLGTSGGAQETQYF. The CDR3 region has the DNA TGTGCCAGCAGCCATCTCGGGACTAGCGGGGGAGCACAGGAGACCCAGTACTTC.

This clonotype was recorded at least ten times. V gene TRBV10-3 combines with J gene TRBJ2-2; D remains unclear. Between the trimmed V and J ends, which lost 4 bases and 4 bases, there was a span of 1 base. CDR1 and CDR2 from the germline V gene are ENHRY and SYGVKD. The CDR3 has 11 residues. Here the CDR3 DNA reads TGTGCCATCAGTGCCACCGGGGAGCTGTTTTTT. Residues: CAISATGELFF.

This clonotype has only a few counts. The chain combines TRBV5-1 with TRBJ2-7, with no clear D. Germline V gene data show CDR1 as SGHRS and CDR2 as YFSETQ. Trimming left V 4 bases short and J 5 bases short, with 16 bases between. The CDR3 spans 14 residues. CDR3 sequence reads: CASSPVGGNHEQYF. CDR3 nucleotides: TGCGCCAGCAGCCCCGTCGGCGGTAACCACGAGCAGTACTTC.

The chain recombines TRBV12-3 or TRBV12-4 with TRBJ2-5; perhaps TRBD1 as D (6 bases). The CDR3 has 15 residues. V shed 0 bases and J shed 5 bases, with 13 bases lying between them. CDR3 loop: CASSLASRGGETQYF. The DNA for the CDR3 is TGTGCCAGCAGTTTAGCAAGCAGGGGTGGGGAGACCCAGTACTTC.

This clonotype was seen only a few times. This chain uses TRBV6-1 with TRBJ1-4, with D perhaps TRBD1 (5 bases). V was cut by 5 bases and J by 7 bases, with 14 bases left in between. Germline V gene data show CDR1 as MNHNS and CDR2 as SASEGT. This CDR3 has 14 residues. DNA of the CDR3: TGTGCCAGCAGTCGAGACAGTTTAGGTGAAAAACTGTTTTTT. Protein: CASSRDSLGEKLFF.

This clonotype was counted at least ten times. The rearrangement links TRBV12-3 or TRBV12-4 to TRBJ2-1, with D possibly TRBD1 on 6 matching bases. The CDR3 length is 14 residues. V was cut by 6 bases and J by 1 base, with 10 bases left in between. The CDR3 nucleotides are TGTGCCAGCAGCCCCAGGGGATCCTACAATGAGCAGTTCTTC. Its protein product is CASSPRGSYNEQFF.

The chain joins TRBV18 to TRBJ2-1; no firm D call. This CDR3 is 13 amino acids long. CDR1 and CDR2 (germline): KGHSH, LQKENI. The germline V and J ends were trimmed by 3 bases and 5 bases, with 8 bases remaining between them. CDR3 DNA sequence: TGTGCCAGCTCACCTACACTCAACAATGAGCAGTTCTTC. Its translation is CASSPTLNNEQFF.

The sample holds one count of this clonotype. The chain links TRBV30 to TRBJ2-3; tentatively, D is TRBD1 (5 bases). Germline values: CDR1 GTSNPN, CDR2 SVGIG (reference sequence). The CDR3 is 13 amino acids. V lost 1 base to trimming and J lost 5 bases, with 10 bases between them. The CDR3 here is CAWSDQTGDTQYF. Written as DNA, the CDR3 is TGTGCCTGGAGTGACCAAACAGGAGATACGCAGTATTTT.

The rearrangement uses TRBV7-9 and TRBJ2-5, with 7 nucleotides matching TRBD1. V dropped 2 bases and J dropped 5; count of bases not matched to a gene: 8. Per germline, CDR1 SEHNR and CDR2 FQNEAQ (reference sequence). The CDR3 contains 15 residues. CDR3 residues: CASSLTRQGPETQYF. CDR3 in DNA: TGTGCCAGCAGCTTAACTAGACAGGGACCCGAGACCCAGTACTTC.

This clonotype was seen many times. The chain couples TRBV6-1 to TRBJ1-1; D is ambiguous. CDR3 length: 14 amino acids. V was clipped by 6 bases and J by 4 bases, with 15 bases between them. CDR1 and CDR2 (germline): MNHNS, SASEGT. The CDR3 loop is CASSLGPWGTEAFF. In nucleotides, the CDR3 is TGTGCCAGCAGCCTCGGTCCCTGGGGCACTGAAGCTTTCTTT.

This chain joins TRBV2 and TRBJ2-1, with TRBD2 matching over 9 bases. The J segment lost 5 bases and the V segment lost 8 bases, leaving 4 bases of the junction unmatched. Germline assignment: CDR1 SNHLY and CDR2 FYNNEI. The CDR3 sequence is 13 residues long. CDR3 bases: TGTGCCAGCCTAGCGGGGTTACACAATGAGCAGTTCTTC. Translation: CASLAGLHNEQFF.

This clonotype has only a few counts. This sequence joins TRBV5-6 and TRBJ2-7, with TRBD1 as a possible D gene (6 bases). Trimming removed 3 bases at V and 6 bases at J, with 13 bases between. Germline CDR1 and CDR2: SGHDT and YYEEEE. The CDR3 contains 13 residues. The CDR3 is CASSWNRVGEQYF. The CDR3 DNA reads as TGTGCCAGCAGCTGGAACAGGGTTGGCGAGCAGTACTTC.